This T cell receptor beta chain was recovered during a study of control samples from healthy donors and cancer patients. The table came from immunoSEQ multiplex PCR; TCRdb's copy has only in-frame clones and leaves some out. The sample includes 150,000 to 200,000 clones, about nine tenths of them seen just once. CDR3 length: 12 amino acids. Trimming at V came to 7 bases and at J to 1 base, leaving 2 bases not matched to a gene. Germline values: CDR1 SQVTM, CDR2 ANQGSEA. The V gene is TRBV29-1, the J gene TRBJ1-1; 8 bases match TRBD1. This receptor was taken from a woman younger than 45 in good health. Sequencing used blood. This CDR3 is CSGQGRNTEAFF. The DNA for the CDR3 is TGCAGCGGACAGGGGAGGAACACTGAAGCTTTCTTT.